This T cell receptor beta chain is from a study of PD-L1 blockade in urothelial cancer. Across the whole study: The patients' atezolizumab therapy, 1,200 mg intravenously every 3 weeks, started in the mid-2010s. Typically, measured as a median, blood samples had over 120,000 T cells.

The protocol was immunoSEQ multiplex PCR, while the TCRdb copy is restricted to in-frame clones and leaves out a portion. There are some 30,000 clones in the sample; around 90% occur only once, and approximately 2% lies in the top ten. V dropped 7 bases and J dropped 10 bases, with 21 bases sitting between them. Germline loops: CDR1 SQVTM, CDR2 ANQGSEA. The CDR3 has 13 residues. For each patient, 1 to 8 samples were obtained, pretreatment and on-treatment. The chain recombines TRBV29-1 with TRBJ2-3, with a tentative D call TRBD2 (6 bases). The sample in question was PBMCs, obtained around atezolizumab (anti-PD-L1) treatment. The receptor comes from a middle-aged man with urothelial cancer. The CDR3 loop reads CSAAGGLEKAQYF. The CDR3 coding sequence is TGCAGCGCCGCCGGGGGTCTTGAAAAGGCGCAGTATTTT.